This T cell receptor (beta chain) was documented in a study of beta chain features in type 1 diabetes. Study-wide results and caveats: For patients, the naive, central memory and Treg TCRB repertoires appeared more alike than for healthy donors. Individuals with type 1 diabetes displayed fewer insertions and more deletions at VDJ junctions. The study found moderately but significantly shorter TCRB CDR3s in all four CD4+ subsets of Type 1 diabetes patients.

The investigators reverse transcribed all of the isolated RNA, so they sequenced expressed TCRB transcripts. Repertoires were generated with immunoSEQ multiplex PCR, while TCRdb's copy carries only in-frame clones and drops some. The data show about 230,000 clones, approximately 16% seen once. This clone has more than one count but fewer than ten. Its antigen remains unknown. Trimming removed 5 bases from V and 1 base from J; junction bases left unmatched: 11. This CDR3 is 17 amino acids long. Material for sequencing was naive CD4+ T cells from blood. The chain is built from TRBV23-1 and TRBJ2-7, with 10 positions matching TRBD1. TRBV23-1 belongs to the ORF category, with a function that is uncertain. This receptor was identified in a man in his thirties or forties with type 1 diabetes. DNA of the CDR3: TGCGCCAGCAGTGCCTTTCCGGGACAGGGGTATTCCTACGAGCAGTACTTC. Amino acid sequence: CASSAFPGQGYSYEQYF.